The table lists the clone carrying this T cell receptor (beta chain) with many counts. Its antigen remains unknown. From 5'RACE with constant-segment primers came TCR alpha and TCR beta cDNA libraries that carried sample barcodes and UMIs. MiXCR, applied by TCRdb to the 5' RACE reads, yields one record per CDR3 protein. Of about 290,000 distinct CDR3 sequences in the sample, around a sixth are singletons; the top ten hold over 20%. The data stem from a study of T-cell memory formation after mild COVID-19. The CDR3 has 13 amino acids. Germline V gene lookup returns CDR1 SGHRS and CDR2 YFSETQ. Trimming left V 0 bases short and J 5 bases short, with 8 bases between. Study results and limitations: Day 15 to 85 contractors were CD4/CD8 balanced; later expanders leaned CD4+.

The source material was PBMCs or a T cell subset sorted from them (not recorded which). J is TRBJ1-1 and V is TRBV5-1; D not resolved. This TCR derives from a young man who had mild COVID-19 (a few samples of this study predate the infection). Cell type and time point are not known. DNA for the CDR3: TGCGCCAGCAGCTTGGCGGTGCGGACTGAAGCTTTCTTT. It yields the protein CASSLAVRTEAFF. The variable domain in full, completed from reference TRBV5-1 and TRBJ1-1, reads KAGVTQTPRYLIKTRGQQVTLSCSPISGHRSVSWYQQTPGQGLQFLFEYFSETQRNKGNFPGRFSGRQFSNSRSEMNVSTLELGDSALYLCASSLAVRTEAFFGQGTRLTVV.